This T cell receptor beta chain was profiled in a study of T cells expressing NK-cell markers (dated by TCRdb to 2019 to 2021). As for the study more broadly: TCR beta-chain repertoires were profiled in sorted CD3+CD56+NKG2C+, CD3+CD56+NKG2C- and CD3+CD56-NKG2C+ T-cell subsets from several donors. Among the eight sequenced donors, seven were HCMV-seropositive and one was HCMV-seronegative. All eight donors whose samples were sequenced were randomly selected healthy volunteers, three of them men and five women. The libraries were sequenced on Illumina HiSeq 2000/2500, MiSeq or NextSeq, producing 2 x 150 bp reads.

From the cysteine up to the phenylalanine, the CDR3 has a length of 14 residues. No DNA sequence is on record. CDR1 and CDR2, looked up from the germline V gene (reference sequence), are LGHDT and YNNKEL. About this clonotype itself: Its antigen is currently not known.

The sequencer was an Illumina HiSeq 2000. 5'RACE template switching, by which a universal primer site and unique molecular identifiers were added, was used to make TCR beta cDNA libraries. Synthesis of cDNA was primed from the TCR beta constant segment and was followed by two consecutive PCR amplification steps. As for the original processing: MIGEC was used to demultiplex reads and group reads by UMI, and MiTCR was used to assemble and quantify clonotypes. To remove erroneous sequences, TCR cDNA sequences were retained only when supported by two or more reads. The tcR package was used for downstream repertoire analysis, and clonotypes were matched between fractions using CDR3 nucleotide sequence together with V segment. VDJmatch was used to annotate antigen specificity against VDJdb, with one amino acid substitution in CDR3 permitted. Each CDR3 protein sequence appears as one entry after TCRdb reprocessed the reads, and no DNA is included. Here the V and J calls rest on TCRdb's processing, not on the authors' analysis. The table for this sample shows roughly 170,000 distinct CDR3 sequences. Approximately 18% of the sample comes from the top ten.

HCMV serostatus was determined by detecting HCMV-specific IgG in serum with a commercial ELISA kit. Peripheral blood mononuclear cells were isolated from blood by Ficoll density gradient centrifugation. Here is what the overall study found, with its caveats: Those dominant clonotypes were again the most abundant among CD3+CD56-NKG2C+ cells in a few donors, at 28.3-60.1%. For six donors, the dominant CD3+CD56+NKG2C+ clonotypes were among the top 10 CD8+ clonotypes and accounted for about 1.0-7.5% of CD8+ T cells. Whether the expanded NKG2C-expressing T cell clones were specific for HCMV antigens remained unclear.

Recombination connected TRBV3-1 to TRBJ1-1; TCRdb reports TRBD1, a call that lacks DNA to check it against. This clonotype was obtained from a woman between 18 and 70 years old in good health. The sample consisted of blood T cells: a sorted CD56 or NKG2C T cell subset, CD4+ or CD8+ T cells, or bulk PBMC T cells (not recorded which). The CDR3: CASSPPQGLRQAFF.